This T cell receptor (beta chain) was observed in a study of T cells after posttransplantation cyclophosphamide. The V gene end was trimmed by 2 bases and the J gene end by 4 bases; junction bases not matched to a gene: 8. CDR1 is ENHRY, CDR2 SYGVKD, per germline. The CDR3 loop spans 16 amino acids. TCRdb's copy holds only in-frame clones and misses some; the assay was immunoSEQ multiplex PCR. The sample consists of tens of thousands of clones, about 90% of them appearing once. The chain has TRBV10-3 and TRBJ1-5; 7 bases agree with TRBD1. This sequence originates from a woman between 50 and 59 years old in good health and a related stem cell transplant donor. The source material was PBMCs. CDR3 nucleotide sequence: TGTGCCATCAGTGAGAGCACAGGGGTTGGAAATCAGCCCCAGCATTTT. Translation gives CAISESTGVGNQPQHF.